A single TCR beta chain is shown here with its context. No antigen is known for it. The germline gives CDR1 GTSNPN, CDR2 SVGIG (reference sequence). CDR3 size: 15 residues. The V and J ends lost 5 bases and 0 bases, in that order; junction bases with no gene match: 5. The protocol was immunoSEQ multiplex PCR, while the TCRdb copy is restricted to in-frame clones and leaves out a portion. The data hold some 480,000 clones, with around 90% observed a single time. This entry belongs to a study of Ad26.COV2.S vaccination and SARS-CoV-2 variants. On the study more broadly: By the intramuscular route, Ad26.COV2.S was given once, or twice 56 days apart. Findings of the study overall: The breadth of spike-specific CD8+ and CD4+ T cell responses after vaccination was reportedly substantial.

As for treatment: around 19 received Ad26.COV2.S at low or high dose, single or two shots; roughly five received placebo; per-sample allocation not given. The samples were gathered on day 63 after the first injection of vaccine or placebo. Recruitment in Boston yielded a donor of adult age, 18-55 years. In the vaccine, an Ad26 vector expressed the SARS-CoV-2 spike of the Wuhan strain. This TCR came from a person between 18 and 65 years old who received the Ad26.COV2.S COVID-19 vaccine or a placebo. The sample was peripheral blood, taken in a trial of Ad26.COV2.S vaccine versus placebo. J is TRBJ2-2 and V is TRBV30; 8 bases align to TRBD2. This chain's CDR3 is CAWGPLAANTGELFF. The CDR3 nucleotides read TGTGCCTGGGGACCACTAGCGGCGAACACCGGGGAGCTGTTTTTT.